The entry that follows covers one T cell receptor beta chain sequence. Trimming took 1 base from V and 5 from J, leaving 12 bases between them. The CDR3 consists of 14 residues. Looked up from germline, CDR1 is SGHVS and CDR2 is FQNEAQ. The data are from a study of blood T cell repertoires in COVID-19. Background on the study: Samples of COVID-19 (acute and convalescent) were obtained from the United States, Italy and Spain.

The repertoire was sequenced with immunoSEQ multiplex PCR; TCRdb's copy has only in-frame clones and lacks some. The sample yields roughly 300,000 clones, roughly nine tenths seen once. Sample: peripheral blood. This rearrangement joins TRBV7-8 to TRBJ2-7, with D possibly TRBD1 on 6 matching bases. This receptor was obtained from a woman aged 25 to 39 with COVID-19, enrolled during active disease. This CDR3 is CASSLGGRPDEQYF. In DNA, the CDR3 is TGTGCCAGCAGCTTAGGGGGGCGCCCCGACGAGCAGTACTTC.